Included here is one TCR beta chain sequence, with context. Its target is unknown. Genomic DNA templated the TCR beta VDJ and CDR3 profiling. TCRdb independently ran MiXCR on the reads; one entry per CDR3 protein. The table records about 40,000 distinct CDR3 sequences, 63% of them present only once. The patients chosen for sequencing had shown expansion of CD8+CD57+ cells (detected by flow cytometry). Prior therapy had not been administered to any patient at the time of blood sampling. The CDR3 runs to 13 residues. The V gene's germline CDR1 is MNHNS and CDR2 SASEGT. Deletions cut 7 bases from V and 5 bases from J, with 9 bases between. The data belong to a study of CD8+CD57+ T cells in acquired aplastic anemia. Across the whole study: On average, sorted CD4+ and CD8+ cells gave about 2.9 ug of DNA.

Study-level results: Shared by patients and controls, roughly 28 CD8+ CDR3s were abundant in patients.

This TCR derives from a human donor with aplastic anemia. Material for sequencing was sorted CD4+, CD8+, or CD8+CD57+ T cells (not recorded which) from PBMCs. This sequence joins TRBV6-1 and TRBJ1-6; tentative D call: TRBD1 (5 bases). In nucleotides, the CDR3 is TGTGCCAGCATTAAAGGGGATAATTCACCCCTCCACTTT. Encoded protein: CASIKGDNSPLHF.